Described below is a single T cell receptor beta chain sequence and its context. Its cognate antigen is unknown. The sample originates from a study of cytomegalovirus exposure and HLA in healthy donors. Primers for the PCR totalled 60 Vbeta and 13 Jbeta. Method: immunoSEQ multiplex PCR; TCRdb's copy keeps in-frame clones and lacks some. The sample comprises around 130,000 clones, 80% of which are singletons, and over 2.5% rests with the top ten. With V trimmed by 4 bases and J by 5 bases, 5 bases remained unmatched. This CDR3 is 13 amino acids long. The V gene's germline CDR1 is SGHDT and CDR2 YYEEEE. Findings and limits, study-wide: In most subjects, TCR beta sequences reportedly gave accurate predictions of HLA-A and HLA-B alleles.

The clonotype comes from a male donor in good health and CMV-seronegative. V is TRBV5-6 and J is TRBJ1-2; TRBD1 matches at 7 bases. Sequenced input: PBMCs. CDR3: CASSPGQAYGYTF. In DNA form, the CDR3 reads TGTGCCAGCAGCCCCGGACAGGCTTATGGCTACACCTTC.